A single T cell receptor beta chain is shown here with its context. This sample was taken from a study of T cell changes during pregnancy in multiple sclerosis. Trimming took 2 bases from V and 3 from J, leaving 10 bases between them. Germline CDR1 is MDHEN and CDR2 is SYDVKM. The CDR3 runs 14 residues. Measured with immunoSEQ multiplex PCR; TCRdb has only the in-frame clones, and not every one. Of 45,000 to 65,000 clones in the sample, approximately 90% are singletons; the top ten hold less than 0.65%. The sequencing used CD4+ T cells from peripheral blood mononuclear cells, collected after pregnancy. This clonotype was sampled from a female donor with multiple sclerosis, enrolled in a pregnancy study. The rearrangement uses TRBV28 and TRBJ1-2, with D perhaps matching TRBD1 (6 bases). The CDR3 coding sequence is TGTGCCAGCAGTTTAACAGGGTTCGACTATGGCTACACCTTC. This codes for CASSLTGFDYGYTF.